This T cell receptor (beta chain) was observed in a study of cytomegalovirus exposure and HLA in healthy donors. Turning to this clone: The antigen remains unidentified.

The CDR3 length is 14 residues. V lost 2 bases and J lost 8, with 13 bases in between. Germline V CDR1 and CDR2: PRHDT, FYEKMQ (reference sequence). Study observations and caveats: According to the study, 160 or so TCR beta chains were cytomegalovirus-associated.

The PCR was carried out with 60 Vbeta primers and 13 Jbeta primers. Clones were read by immunoSEQ multiplex PCR, and TCRdb kept only the in-frame ones, dropping some. Seen here are about 99,000 clones, about a tenth observed once, and the top ten hold 5.8%. The V gene is TRBV13, the J gene TRBJ2-1; no clear D gene. The source of this sequence is a man aged 35-49 years in good health and CMV-seropositive. Sequencing input: PBMCs. This chain's CDR3 is CASSLRSFSHEQFF. For the CDR3, the DNA is TGTGCCAGCAGCTTACGGTCCTTTAGCCATGAGCAGTTCTTC.